The entry below describes one T cell receptor beta chain. No cognate antigen has been identified for it. It has no much larger one-base neighbor in the sample; base qualities were not kept. This sample is drawn from a study of blood T cell repertoires in COVID-19 (dated by TCRdb to the early 2020s). In terms of the full investigation: Samples covering the acute and convalescent phases of COVID-19 were provided by collaborators in the United States, Italy and Spain. Where available, HLA class I and class II types were taken from metadata supplied by the sample provider and were not determined by assay-based typing. Subjects who had been exposed to COVID-19, were actively infected with it, or had recovered from it provided the deeply sampled blood TCRbeta repertoires that made up the dataset. The prospective study material was composed of cDNA or gDNA derived from T cells, B-cell-depleted T cells, or PBMCs. The sample metadata nearly always contained a de-identified subject ID, COVID-19 status, age in years and sex. The repertoires were made available in a free public database intended to serve as a resource for research on the immune response to SARS-CoV-2. The samples were drawn from the first 160 participants of the ongoing ImmuneRACE study and from 950 to 1,500 subjects provided by 6 global collaborators.

Results and caveats for the whole study, not just this receptor: The amount of clinical and demographic metadata varied by source and participant and was provided uncurated.

Samples from volunteer blood donors who had recovered from COVID-19 were contributed by a second Seattle source. Collaborating institutions collected whole blood in K2EDTA tubes following their own protocols. For TCRbeta analysis, collaborator samples were shipped as frozen whole blood, as isolated PBMCs, or as DNA extracted from either sample type. TCRbeta CDR3 regions were amplified from genomic DNA using the immunoSEQ Assay, a bias-controlled multiplex PCR. The original methods were these. The number of nucleated cells in each sample was estimated by amplification of reference gene primers within the assay. To quantify the absolute abundance of each unique TCRbeta CDR3 rearrangement, sequence reads were collapsed and filtered. For each sample, productive Simpson clonality was calculated by taking the square root of Simpson's diversity index across productive rearrangements. TCRdb's version of the immuneACCESS table is confined to in-frame rearrangements and falls short of the full clone set. An unresolved V gene accounts for under half of the shortfall where checked; the remainder is of unknown origin. The V and J calls and clone size come from that table; D and trimming were worked out from the DNA. The sample table holds a few hundred thousand clones, of which around nine tenths were seen once. The ten largest clones capture approximately 6.2% of the sample.

CDR1 is given as LNHDA and CDR2 as SQIVND, both from the germline V gene (reference sequence). The CDR3 contains 17 residues, cysteine and phenylalanine counted. This entry keeps only the CDR3 DNA: 51 bases, framed from base 1. A distance of 21 bases separates the germline ends of V and J, which lose 7 bases and 2 bases respectively. The clonotype comes from a man in his fifties or sixties who had recovered from COVID-19. The rearranged segments are TRBV19 and TRBJ1-3, and TRBD1 may be the D gene, going by 5 matching bases. Sequenced: peripheral blood. The CDR3 amino acid sequence is: CASTLAGLNIPGNTIYF. In nucleotides, the sequence is TGTGCCAGTACCCTCGCGGGACTCAACATCCCTGGAAACACCATATATTTT.